The subject of this entry is one T cell receptor (beta chain). Repertoires were generated with immunoSEQ multiplex PCR, while TCRdb's copy carries only in-frame clones and drops some. The table shows around 180,000 clones, with 90% occurring only once. This specimen belongs to a study of T cell responses to AZD1222 COVID-19 vaccine. Germline V gives CDR1 SGHTA, CDR2 FQGNSA. The CDR3 loop spans 17 amino acids. Unmatched junction bases numbered 13, after V lost 6 bases and J lost 2 bases. The sequencing used peripheral blood, collected on day 0 of AZD1222 vaccination. The TCR comes from an adult in good health. The rearrangement links TRBV7-2 to TRBJ2-3; 8 nucleotides agree with TRBD2. The CDR3 region is CASRKTGGGKPTDTQYF. The CDR3 DNA sequence: TGTGCCAGCAGAAAAACGGGCGGGGGGAAACCCACAGATACGCAGTATTTT.